This entry lists 19 T cell receptor beta chains sequenced from one sample in a study of cytomegalovirus exposure and HLA in healthy donors. Profiling relied on immunoSEQ multiplex PCR, and the TCRdb table lists in-frame clones only, not all of them. This table has about 78,000 clones, 95% to 97% appearing once. The sample comprised PBMCs. These receptors were taken from a man between 18 and 35 years old in good health and CMV-seropositive.

V is TRBV27 and J is TRBJ2-7; 9 bases align to TRBD1. Germline V lookup: CDR1 MNHEY, CDR2 SMNVEV (reference sequence). Trimming took 6 bases from V and 2 from J; bases not matched to a gene: 11. The CDR3 is 16 residues long. Here the CDR3 reads CASRRTSGTGTYEQYF. CDR3 DNA sequence: TGTGCCAGCAGGCGAACTTCCGGGACAGGGACCTACGAGCAGTACTTC.

The chain links TRBV2 to TRBJ1-5, with a weak D call TRBD1 (5 bases). Germline CDR1 and CDR2: SNHLY and FYNNEI. There are 15 residues in the CDR3. Between the trimmed V and J ends, which lost 1 base and 6 bases, there was a span of 13 bases. This CDR3 reads CASSEEARRGQPQHF. Here the CDR3 DNA reads TGTGCCAGCAGTGAAGAGGCAAGAAGGGGTCAGCCCCAGCATTTT.

V gene TRBV4-1 combines with J gene TRBJ1-4; 9 bases align to TRBD1. This CDR3 comprises 15 residues. Germline CDR1 reads MGHRA; CDR2 reads YSYEKL. With 2 bases clipped from V and 8 bases from J, the junction kept 6 bases outside the gene matches. Here the CDR3 reads CASSQSGTGNEKLFF. CDR3 in DNA: TGCGCCAGCAGCCAATCCGGGACAGGGAACGAAAAACTGTTTTTT.

This chain joins TRBV5-6 and TRBJ2-7; 12 bases are shared with TRBD2. The length of the CDR3 is 16 residues. Germline trimming cut 2 bases from V and 4 bases from J; bases unmatched to any gene: 7. Germline values: CDR1 SGHDT, CDR2 YYEEEE. The DNA of the CDR3 is TGTGCCAGCAGCTTCTTAACTAGCGGGAGGATTTACGAGCAGTACTTC. This codes for CASSFLTSGRIYEQYF.

The rearrangement uses TRBV2 and TRBJ1-2, with D perhaps TRBD1 (6 bases). Germline CDR1 is SNHLY and CDR2 is FYNNEI. The germline V and J ends were trimmed by 5 bases and 2 bases, with 9 bases remaining between them. The CDR3 consists of 13 residues. CDR3 bases: TGTGCCAGCAGTATAGACAGGAACTATGGCTACACCTTC. It encodes CASSIDRNYGYTF.

The chain recombines TRBV2 with TRBJ2-7; 8 positions agree with TRBD1. Germline V gene sequence: CDR1 SNHLY, CDR2 FYNNEI. The CDR3 sequence is 15 residues long. V shed 0 bases and J 5 bases; nucleotides not matched to a gene: 6. The chain's CDR3 is CASSEAIRGQDEQYF. The CDR3 DNA sequence: TGTGCCAGCAGTGAAGCGATCAGGGGGCAGGACGAGCAGTACTTC. Variable domain in full (rest from reference TRBV2 and TRBJ2-7): EPEVTQTPSHQVTQMGQEVILRCVPISNHLYFYWYRQILGQKVEFLVSFYNNEISEKSEIFDDQFSVERPDGSNFTLKIRSTKLEDSAMYFCASSEAIRGQDEQYFGPGTRLTVT.

The chain has TRBV5-1 and TRBJ1-3, with no clear D. V lost 4 bases and J 6 bases, leaving 8 bases between the germline ends. Per germline, CDR1 SGHRS and CDR2 YFSETQ. The CDR3 consists of 12 residues. CDR3 DNA sequence: TGCGCCAGCAGCACTGGAGAAAACACCATATATTTT. It yields the protein CASSTGENTIYF.

The chain carries TRBV28 and TRBJ2-7; the match to TRBD2 covers 14 bases. This CDR3 has 15 residues. Germline CDR1 reads MDHEN; CDR2 reads SYDVKM. V lost 2 bases, J lost 4 bases, and 1 base stayed unmatched. This CDR3 reads CASSLRTSGRYEQYF. DNA of the CDR3: TGTGCCAGCAGTTTACGGACTAGCGGGAGGTACGAGCAGTACTTC. Drawing the rest from reference TRBV28 and TRBJ2-7, the complete variable domain is DVKVTQSSRYLVKRTGEKVFLECVQDMDHENMFWYRQDPGLGLRLIYFSYDVKMKEKGDIPEGYSVSREKKERFSLILESASTNQTSMYLCASSLRTSGRYEQYFGPGTRLTVT.

This rearrangement joins TRBV5-1 to TRBJ1-1; TRBD1 aligns across 9 bases. The germline V gene has CDR1 SGHRS and CDR2 YFSETQ. The V segment lost 4 bases and the J segment 4 bases; nucleotides outside the gene matches: 8. CDR3 size: 15 residues. CDR3 sequence: CASSNRGRLSTEAFF. As DNA, the CDR3 is TGCGCCAGCAGCAACAGGGGGCGCCTCAGCACTGAAGCTTTCTTT.

The J gene is TRBJ2-2, the V gene TRBV2, with 7 nucleotides matching TRBD2. From germline, CDR1 is SNHLY and CDR2 FYNNEI. V shed 6 bases and J 3 bases; nucleotides not matched to a gene: 7. This CDR3 contains 15 residues. CDR3 sequence reads: CASRFASGYTGELFF. The CDR3 nucleotides are TGTGCCAGCAGGTTTGCTAGCGGCTACACCGGGGAGCTGTTTTTT.

This chain uses TRBV30 with TRBJ1-5; tentatively, D is TRBD1 (5 bases). In germline, CDR1 is GTSNPN, CDR2 SVGIG (reference sequence). The CDR3 spans 12 residues. CDR3 nucleotide sequence: TGTGGGCGGGAGGGGAGCTATCAGCCCCAGCATTTT. It is translated as CGREGSYQPQHF.

The chain has TRBV7-9 and TRBJ1-1; TRBD1 matches at 11 bases. V lost 3 bases and J lost 6; bases outside the gene matches: 6. Germline V gene sequence: CDR1 SEHNR, CDR2 FQNEAQ (reference sequence). The CDR3 is 15 residues long. CDR3 sequence: CASSFRTGGAAEAFF. DNA for the CDR3: TGTGCCAGCAGCTTCAGGACAGGGGGCGCGGCTGAAGCTTTCTTT.

The V gene is TRBV5-8, the J gene TRBJ2-1, with 7 bases lining up with TRBD1. The CDR3 has 17 residues. V lost 5 bases, J lost 0 bases, and 11 bases stayed unmatched. Per the germline V gene, CDR1 is SGHTS and CDR2 is YDEGEE. The CDR3 sequence is CASRPTRTGGSYNEQFF. The CDR3 bases are TGTGCCAGCAGACCTACCCGGACAGGAGGCTCCTACAATGAGCAGTTCTTC. Variable domain in full (rest from reference TRBV5-8 and TRBJ2-1): EAGVTQSPTHLIKTRGQQATLRCSPISGHTSVYWYQQALGLGLQFLLWYDEGEERNRGNFPPRFSGRQFPNYSSELNVNALELEDSALYLCASRPTRTGGSYNEQFFGPGTRLTVL.

The chain employs TRBV4-2 and TRBJ2-1; D possibly corresponds to TRBD2 (5 bases). Trimming cost V 1 base and J 7 bases, with 14 bases left between them. The CDR3 contains 15 residues. Germline V lookup: CDR1 LGHNA, CDR2 YNFKEQ. This CDR3 is CASSQVRGRENEQFF. Here the CDR3 DNA reads TGTGCCAGCAGCCAAGTCCGGGGTAGGGAGAATGAGCAGTTCTTC.

V is TRBV10-3 and J is TRBJ1-5; D perhaps matches TRBD1 (5 bases). The CDR3 spans 17 residues. V was shortened by 11 bases and J by 0 bases, with 23 bases between the two germline ends. Germline lookup yields CDR1 ENHRY and CDR2 SYGVKD. The CDR3 region is CASRQSPLLYSNQPQHF. In DNA form, the CDR3 reads TGTGCCTCCCGACAGTCACCTCTCCTATATAGCAATCAGCCCCAGCATTTT.

The genes are TRBV2 and TRBJ1-4; 11 positions agree with TRBD1. V shed 6 bases and J 8 bases; nucleotides not matched to a gene: 5. The CDR3 consists of 14 residues. Germline V gives CDR1 SNHLY, CDR2 FYNNEI. CDR3 DNA: TGTGCCAGCAGGGGGGACAGGGGGAACGAAAAACTGTTTTTT. Residues: CASRGDRGNEKLFF.

The rearrangement joins TRBV30 to TRBJ2-2; the D gene is possibly TRBD1 (5 bases). This CDR3 is 14 amino acids long. With 0 bases removed from V and 5 bases from J, the gap between germline ends came to 10 bases. Germline loops: CDR1 GTSNPN, CDR2 SVGIG (reference sequence). CDR3 protein: CAWSVLGATGELFF. DNA for the CDR3: TGTGCCTGGAGTGTACTTGGGGCGACCGGGGAGCTGTTTTTT. The full variable domain, with the rest looked up from reference TRBV30 and TRBJ2-2, is SQTIHQWPATLVQPVGSPLSLECTVEGTSNPNLYWYRQAAGRGLQLLFYSVGIGQISSEVPQNLSASRPQDRQFILSSKKLLLSDSGFYLCAWSVLGATGELFFGEGSRLTVL.

This sequence joins TRBV9 and TRBJ2-1, with 11 bases that match TRBD2. Germline V lookup: CDR1 SGDLS, CDR2 YYNGEE. The CDR3 consists of 15 residues. With 0 bases clipped from V and 6 bases from J, the junction kept 2 bases outside the gene matches. CDR3 coding DNA: TGTGCCAGCAGCGTAGACGGGACTAGCGGCAATGAGCAGTTCTTC. Its protein is CASSVDGTSGNEQFF.

The V call is TRBV11-2, the J call TRBJ2-1; TRBD2 agrees at 7 bases. Per the germline V gene, CDR1 is SGHAT and CDR2 is FQNNGV. This CDR3 has 14 residues. Trimming at V came to 2 bases and at J to 8 bases, leaving 6 bases not matched to a gene. CDR3 in DNA: TGTGCCAGCAGCTTATTTTCCCGGGGGGATGAGCAGTTCTTC. Translation gives CASSLFSRGDEQFF.